The rows below give T cell receptor beta chains drawn from one sample of a study of T cell repertoires in cytomegalovirus infection. No antigens are known for them. From the reads, TCRdb called clonotypes with MiXCR, one entry per CDR3 protein. The table lists approximately 600,000 distinct CDR3 sequences, 35% to 50% of them singletons, with over 45% in the top ten. This sample comprised cultured PBMCs, obtained from culture after CMV antigen stimulation. All receptors derive from a human donor in good health (CMV status not recorded). Some clones in this sample may be carry-over from other donors' samples. The CDR3 runs from the conserved cysteine through the conserved F or W. D genes are given only for firm matches. Clone size appears in some rows only: once, few, many, or a class for an expanded clone.

j_call: TRBJ1-4
v_call: TRBV7-2
d_call: TRBD1
clone_size: few
cdr3_aa: CASSFGTGDEKLFF
cdr3_nt: TGTGCCAGCAGCTTCGGGACAGGGGATGAAAAACTGTTTTTT

j_call: TRBJ2-3
v_call: TRBV6-2/TRBV6-3
d_call: .
clone_size: .
cdr3_aa: CASSYEVVRNTQYF
cdr3_nt: TGTGCCAGCAGTTACGAGGTAGTGAGAAATACGCAGTATTTT

j_call: TRBJ2-2
v_call: TRBV11-2
d_call: .
clone_size: few
cdr3_aa: CASTYILGPGELFF
cdr3_nt: TGTGCCAGCACCTATATTCTGGGGCCCGGGGAGCTGTTTTTT

j_call: TRBJ2-1
v_call: TRBV7-6
d_call: .
clone_size: .
cdr3_aa: CASSLGWGGFDEQFF
cdr3_nt: TGTGCCAGCAGCTTAGGGTGGGGGGGCTTTGATGAGCAGTTCTTC

j_call: TRBJ2-1
v_call: TRBV29-1
d_call: .
clone_size: .
cdr3_aa: CSVLVDGTYNEQFF
cdr3_nt: TGCAGCGTTCTCGTAGACGGAACCTACAATGAGCAGTTCTTC

j_call: TRBJ2-3
v_call: TRBV2
d_call: .
clone_size: few
cdr3_aa: CASSPDVADTQYF
cdr3_nt: TGTGCCAGCAGTCCTGACGTTGCAGATACGCAGTATTTT

j_call: TRBJ2-6
v_call: TRBV6-1
d_call: .
clone_size: .
cdr3_aa: CASRGGVSGANVLTF
cdr3_nt: TGTGCCAGCAGGGGTGGTGTCTCTGGGGCCAACGTCCTGACTTTC

j_call: TRBJ2-3
v_call: TRBV15
d_call: .
clone_size: .
cdr3_aa: CATSRALVTDTQYF
cdr3_nt: TGTGCCACCAGCAGAGCACTAGTCACAGATACGCAGTATTTT

j_call: TRBJ2-1
v_call: TRBV20-1
d_call: .
clone_size: .
cdr3_aa: CSARKGTQSSYNEQFF
cdr3_nt: TGCAGTGCTAGAAAGGGGACTCAAAGCTCCTACAATGAGCAGTTCTTC

j_call: TRBJ2-3
v_call: TRBV5-3
d_call: .
clone_size: .
cdr3_aa: CASSSEGDTQYF
cdr3_nt: TGTGCCAGCAGCTCCGAGGGGGATACGCAGTATTTT

j_call: TRBJ2-7
v_call: TRBV7-2
d_call: .
clone_size: .
cdr3_aa: CASSFFRPNYEQYF
cdr3_nt: TGTGCCAGCAGCTTTTTTCGGCCCAACTACGAGCAGTACTTC

j_call: TRBJ2-2
v_call: TRBV6-5
d_call: .
clone_size: many
cdr3_aa: CASSYSGAGRNTGELFF
cdr3_nt: TGTGCCAGCAGTTACTCGGGTGCAGGGAGGAACACCGGGGAGCTGTTTTTT

j_call: TRBJ2-2
v_call: TRBV5-5
d_call: .
clone_size: .
cdr3_aa: CASSPPGYPGTGELFF
cdr3_nt: TGTGCCAGCAGCCCCCCGGGGTACCCTGGGACGGGGGAGCTGTTTTTT

j_call: TRBJ2-1
v_call: TRBV7-8
d_call: .
clone_size: few
cdr3_aa: CASSQTGYEQFF
cdr3_nt: TGTGCCAGCAGCCAGACCGGCTATGAGCAGTTCTTC

j_call: TRBJ2-3
v_call: TRBV7-2
d_call: .
clone_size: few
cdr3_aa: CASRAWGVGDTQYF
cdr3_nt: TGTGCCAGCAGAGCCTGGGGGGTGGGAGATACGCAGTATTTT

j_call: TRBJ1-2
v_call: TRBV7-2
d_call: .
clone_size: .
cdr3_aa: CASSLSRLYGYTF
cdr3_nt: TGTGCCAGCAGCTTATCTAGACTCTATGGCTACACCTTC